This TCR beta chain was documented in a study of human T cells and chemical hapten exposure. Study summary: Donors were sensitized with 2% DPC on the upper inner arm.

This clonotype was counted many times. Time point defined: patch test 1, 2 weeks after DPC sensitization. Treatment described: therapeutic diphenylcyclopropenone sensitization with weekly scalp DPC. Non-pregnant alopecia patients aged 18 to 70, suitable for DPC therapy. CDR1 is SGHDN, CDR2 FVKESK, per germline. V lost 4 bases, J lost 1 base, and 7 bases stayed unmatched. This CDR3 is built from 17 residues. TCRdb re-analysed the RACE reads in MiXCR, keeping a single row per CDR3 protein. The data contain approximately 49,000 distinct CDR3 sequences, 9.3% of them singletons. The sequences come from whole blood, collected in connection with sensitization to the hapten diphenylcyclopropenone (DPC). This receptor was taken from a woman between 45 and 65 years old with alopecia areata. Some clones in this sample may be carry-over from other donors' samples. V and J are TRBV14 and TRBJ2-5, with 12 bases that match TRBD2. The CDR3, as DNA: TGTGCCAGCAGCCTCCGACTAGCGGGAGTGGCCCAAGAGACCCAGTACTTC. Protein product: CASSLRLAGVAQETQYF.